This is a list of T cell receptor beta chains from one sample in a study of blood T cell repertoires in COVID-19. Profiled with immunoSEQ multiplex PCR; TCRdb holds only in-frame clones, not every one. The sample carries 300,000 to 350,000 clones, more than 85% recorded once. Sequenced material: PBMCs or T cells enriched from blood (not recorded which). These receptor sequences come from a woman in her twenties or thirties who had recovered from COVID-19. Each CDR3 is given with its conserved first and last residue. D genes are given only for firm matches. Rows may omit the clone size; those that give it use once, few, many or a size class.

V: TRBV2
J: TRBJ1-2
D: TRBD1
size: -
DNA: TGTGCCAGCAGTAGAGGGGGACAGGGTTTTGAAGGCTACACCTTC
CDR3: CASSRGGQGFEGYTF

V: TRBV5-6
J: TRBJ1-1
D: TRBD1
size: -
DNA: TGTGCCAGCAGCTTGGGCCAGGGGGCACGAGCTTTCTTT
CDR3: CASSLGQGARAFF

V: TRBV18
J: TRBJ1-3
D: TRBD1
size: -
DNA: TGTGCCAGCTCATCATCCGGGACAGGGTCTTCTGGAAACACCATATATTTT
CDR3: CASSSSGTGSSGNTIYF

V: TRBV2
J: TRBJ1-3
D: -
size: -
DNA: TGTGCCAGCAGTGATGACGGACACTCTGGAAACACCATATATTTT
CDR3: CASSDDGHSGNTIYF

V: TRBV7-9
J: TRBJ2-5
D: TRBD2
size: -
DNA: TGTGCCAGCGGACCGAGCGGGGGCCCAAAAGAGACCCAGTACTTC
CDR3: CASGPSGGPKETQYF

V: TRBV29-1
J: TRBJ2-5
D: -
size: few
DNA: TGCAGCGCCGTCTCGGGGGAGACCCAGTACTTC
CDR3: CSAVSGETQYF

V: TRBV28
J: TRBJ1-4
D: TRBD1
size: -
DNA: TGTGCCAGCAGCCGCGGACAGGCGAATGAAAAACTGTTTTTT
CDR3: CASSRGQANEKLFF

V: TRBV27
J: TRBJ2-7
D: -
size: few
DNA: TGTGCCAGCAGTTTATCCACAGCCCCCCACGAGCAGTACTTC
CDR3: CASSLSTAPHEQYF

V: TRBV5-4
J: TRBJ2-1
D: TRBD1
size: -
DNA: TGTGCCAGCAGCTCGACAGGGGGCCCCTACAATGAGCAGTTCTTC
CDR3: CASSSTGGPYNEQFF

V: TRBV5-4
J: TRBJ2-5
D: -
size: -
DNA: TGTGCCAGCAGCTTGGCCAAGGGACTCCACCAAGAGACCCAGTACTTC
CDR3: CASSLAKGLHQETQYF

V: TRBV6-2/TRBV6-3
J: TRBJ1-1
D: -
size: -
DNA: TGTGCCAGCAGTTACTCTTTCCCGTTCGAAGCTTTCTTT
CDR3: CASSYSFPFEAFF

V: TRBV30
J: TRBJ2-5
D: TRBD2
size: -
DNA: TGTGCCTGGAGTCCCTTGCGGGGGGTTCAAGAGACCCAGTACTTC
CDR3: CAWSPLRGVQETQYF

V: TRBV19
J: TRBJ1-2
D: -
size: -
DNA: TGTGCCAGTAGTATGGGCGCCAGCTATGGCTACACCTTC
CDR3: CASSMGASYGYTF

V: TRBV4-3
J: TRBJ1-5
D: -
size: -
DNA: TGCGCCAGCAGCCAAGATTTTAGCACCTTGGGCAATCAGCCCCAGCATTTT
CDR3: CASSQDFSTLGNQPQHF

V: TRBV11-2
J: TRBJ1-2
D: -
size: -
DNA: TGTGCCAGCAGCGAAAACCATGGGGCAGGATATGGCTACACCTTC
CDR3: CASSENHGAGYGYTF

V: TRBV3-1/TRBV3-2
J: TRBJ2-7
D: TRBD1
size: once
DNA: TGTGCCAGCAGCCCGCCGGGACAGGGTATCTACGAGCAGTACTTC
CDR3: CASSPPGQGIYEQYF

V: TRBV11-3
J: TRBJ2-5
D: TRBD2
size: few
DNA: TGTGCCAGCAGCTTAAACCAAATTGGACTAGCGGGGCCATTCCAAGAGACCCAGTACTTC
CDR3: CASSLNQIGLAGPFQETQYF

V: TRBV20-1
J: TRBJ2-7
D: TRBD1
size: -
DNA: TGCAGTGCTAGTCTTAACAGGGGGCTTCAGGAGCAGTACTTC
CDR3: CSASLNRGLQEQYF

V: TRBV18
J: TRBJ1-1
D: TRBD1
size: -
DNA: TGTGCCAGCTCGCAAACCGGGACAGGGCCGAACACTGAAGCTTTCTTT
CDR3: CASSQTGTGPNTEAFF

V: TRBV9
J: TRBJ1-1
D: -
size: -
DNA: TGTGCCAGCAGCGTAAGCCAGGGAGGGTACACTGAAGCTTTCTTT
CDR3: CASSVSQGGYTEAFF

V: TRBV5-6
J: TRBJ1-4
D: -
size: once
DNA: TGTGCCAGCAGCTTAAGGGGTCTGGGAACGGCTAATGAAAAACTGTTTTTT
CDR3: CASSLRGLGTANEKLFF

V: TRBV30
J: TRBJ1-4
D: TRBD1
size: -
DNA: TGTGCCTGGAGTAAAAACAGGGGGTTTATTGAAAAACTGTTTTTT
CDR3: CAWSKNRGFIEKLFF

V: TRBV30
J: TRBJ1-2
D: -
size: -
DNA: TGTGCCTGGAGTCCCTACGGGTCGAGTACCGGCTATGGCTACACCTTC
CDR3: CAWSPYGSSTGYGYTF

V: TRBV6-2/TRBV6-3
J: TRBJ2-2
D: -
size: -
DNA: TGTGCCAGCAGTTATCCCAGCGCGAACACCGGGGAGCTGTTTTTT
CDR3: CASSYPSANTGELFF

V: TRBV28
J: TRBJ1-5
D: TRBD1
size: -
DNA: TGTGCCAGCAGCCCCCGACAGGGGTACCGTAATAAGGAGCATCAGCCCCAGCATTTT
CDR3: CASSPRQGYRNKEHQPQHF

V: TRBV2
J: TRBJ1-1
D: -
size: -
DNA: TGTGCCACCAACAGGCATATGAACACTGAAGCTTTCTTT
CDR3: CATNRHMNTEAFF

V: TRBV6-2/TRBV6-3
J: TRBJ1-2
D: TRBD1
size: -
DNA: TGTGCCAGCAGTCAAATTTCGACAGGGCTCTATGGCTACACCTTC
CDR3: CASSQISTGLYGYTF

V: TRBV5-1
J: TRBJ2-3
D: TRBD2
size: -
DNA: TGCGCCAGCAGCTCCGCCCGAGGTAGCGGGGGGGGAGATACGCAGTATTTT
CDR3: CASSSARGSGGGDTQYF

V: TRBV5-5
J: TRBJ1-1
D: -
size: -
DNA: TGTGCCAGCAGCTTTCAGGAGAACACTGAAGCTTTCTTT
CDR3: CASSFQENTEAFF

V: TRBV5-1
J: TRBJ1-5
D: TRBD1
size: -
DNA: TGCGCCAGCAGCCTTGGGACAGGGAGCAATCAGCCCCAGCATTTT
CDR3: CASSLGTGSNQPQHF

V: TRBV28
J: TRBJ2-2
D: -
size: -
DNA: TGTGCCAGCTTAGGGGGTTTGGCCGGGGAGCTGTTTTTT
CDR3: CASLGGLAGELFF

V: TRBV6-2/TRBV6-3
J: TRBJ1-2
D: TRBD1
size: -
DNA: TGTGCCAGCAGTACCCCCGAGGACAGGGCACATGGCTACACCTTC
CDR3: CASSTPEDRAHGYTF

V: TRBV28
J: TRBJ1-2
D: TRBD1
size: -
DNA: TGTGCCAGCAGTTTGCCGGGACAGGGGAACTATGGCTACACCTTC
CDR3: CASSLPGQGNYGYTF

V: TRBV4-1
J: TRBJ2-1
D: TRBD2
size: -
DNA: TGCGCCAGCACGGAACTAGCGGGGGTCTTATCCTACAATGAGCAGTTCTTC
CDR3: CASTELAGVLSYNEQFF

V: TRBV7-2
J: TRBJ2-7
D: TRBD1
size: -
DNA: TGTGCCAGCAGCCCTGGACAGGGGAGCGAGCAGTACTTC
CDR3: CASSPGQGSEQYF

V: TRBV3-1/TRBV3-2
J: TRBJ1-5
D: TRBD1
size: -
DNA: TGTGCCAGCAGCCTAGGGACAGGCCCCTATAGCAATCAGCCCCAGCATTTT
CDR3: CASSLGTGPYSNQPQHF

V: TRBV9
J: TRBJ2-7
D: -
size: -
DNA: TGTGCCAGCAGCGTTGGAGACTCCTACGAGCAGTACTTC
CDR3: CASSVGDSYEQYF

V: TRBV11-3
J: TRBJ2-5
D: TRBD2
size: once
DNA: TGTGCCAGCAGCTTAGGGATCCAGCGGGGGGGCCAAGAGACCCAGTACTTC
CDR3: CASSLGIQRGGQETQYF

V: TRBV18
J: TRBJ2-7
D: -
size: once
DNA: TGTGCCAGCTCCCCCGGGCCCGGAGGTTCCTACGAGCAGTACTTC
CDR3: CASSPGPGGSYEQYF

V: TRBV19
J: TRBJ2-1
D: -
size: -
DNA: TGTGCCAGTAGGAAGGGAAGGGGAAACAATGAGCAGTTCTTC
CDR3: CASRKGRGNNEQFF

V: TRBV2
J: TRBJ2-5
D: TRBD2
size: -
DNA: TGTGCCAGCAGTGAAGCGGGCGGGGGGACGCAGACCCAGTACTTC
CDR3: CASSEAGGGTQTQYF

V: TRBV4-1
J: TRBJ2-5
D: -
size: few
DNA: TGCGCCAGCAGCCAAGGAGGTGAAGAGACCCAGTACTTC
CDR3: CASSQGGEETQYF